These T cell receptor beta chains were read from a single sample in a study of identical twins. TCRdb reprocessed the 5' RACE reads with MiXCR, giving one entry per CDR3 protein. The repertoire includes approximately 220,000 distinct CDR3 sequences, approximately 6.8% of them detected once, and roughly 5.4% sits in the top ten. The same sample was also used in a study of yellow fever vaccine responses in identical twins.

The sequenced sample was CD8+ T cells sorted from blood. The receptors were sampled from a woman in her late teens or twenties in good health. Both conserved end residues are part of each CDR3. The D gene is left open where the match is weak. Size values are once, few and many counts, or a class for expanded clones, and some rows have none.

TRBJ2-3 TRBV11-2 few TRBD1 CASSFRPGQGKITGGTDTQYF TGTGCCAGCAGCTTTAGACCGGGACAGGGGAAAATTACGGGGGGGACAGATACGCAGTATTTT
TRBJ2-4 TRBV7-9 few TRBD1 CASSKGQGVAKNIQYF TGTGCCAGCAGTAAGGGACAGGGAGTAGCCAAAAACATTCAGTACTTC
TRBJ1-4 TRBV11-2 few . CASSLGVGEKLFF TGTGCCAGCAGCTTAGGTGTAGGTGAAAAACTGTTTTTT
TRBJ2-2 TRBV4-1 many . CASSHNTQGGGELFF TGCGCCAGCAGCCACAATACGCAGGGGGGCGGGGAGCTGTTTTTT
TRBJ2-1 TRBV7-9 few . CASSLGYGRENEQFF TGTGCCAGCAGCTTAGGGTACGGCAGGGAAAATGAGCAGTTCTTC
TRBJ2-2 TRBV11-2 few . CASSHSLSGELFF TGTGCCAGCAGCCATTCACTGTCTGGGGAGCTGTTTTTT
TRBJ1-2 TRBV14 few . CASSQDTGREMRGYTF TGTGCCAGCAGCCAAGATACGGGACGGGAGATGAGGGGCTACACCTTC
TRBJ1-1 TRBV5-5 many . CASSLFGPEQGTEAFF TGTGCCAGCAGCTTGTTCGGTCCGGAGCAGGGCACTGAAGCTTTCTTT
TRBJ1-4 TRBV14 few . CASSQYTEKLFF TGTGCCAGCAGCCAATACACTGAAAAACTGTTTTTT
TRBJ1-1 TRBV4-1 many . CASSQVVRAEAFF TGCGCCAGCAGCCAAGTGGTGCGCGCTGAAGCTTTCTTT
TRBJ2-3 TRBV29-1 many TRBD2 CSLQEREDDTGPPTQYF TGCAGCCTCCAGGAGCGGGAGGACGATACAGGTCCTCCTACGCAGTATTTT
TRBJ1-5 TRBV24-1 . . CATSRGGGSNQPQHF TGTGCCACCAGTAGAGGAGGTGGAAGCAATCAGCCCCAGCATTTT
TRBJ1-5 TRBV28 many . CASSQVPGEGQPQHF TGTGCCAGCAGTCAAGTGCCGGGAGAGGGTCAGCCCCAGCATTTT
TRBJ2-1 TRBV12-3/TRBV12-4 . . CASSRGSNNEQFF TGTGCCAGCAGTAGGGGGAGTAATAATGAGCAGTTCTTC
TRBJ2-1 TRBV10-2 . . CASSVETGSYNEQFF TGCGCCAGCAGTGTAGAAACCGGCTCCTACAATGAGCAGTTCTTC
TRBJ2-1 TRBV27 few TRBD2 CASSPWASGSNEQFF TGTGCCAGCAGTCCCTGGGCTAGCGGGAGCAATGAGCAGTTCTTC
TRBJ2-7 TRBV4-2 many . CASSRSPVGMYEYEQYF TGTGCCAGCAGCCGGTCCCCGGTCGGGATGTACGAATACGAGCAGTACTTC
TRBJ2-3 TRBV11-3 many . CASSSLEVTQYF TGTGCCAGCAGCTCCCTCGAGGTTACGCAGTATTTT
TRBJ2-1 TRBV2 few TRBD2 CATPRLSGIYNEQFF TGTGCCACCCCAAGGCTTAGCGGGATTTACAATGAGCAGTTCTTC
TRBJ1-5 TRBV28 many . CASSSPRGGGRRPQHF TGTGCCAGCAGTTCCCCGAGGGGGGGTGGGAGGAGGCCCCAGCATTTT
TRBJ2-5 TRBV27 many . CASTPGQGGETQYF TGTGCCAGCACACCGGGGCAGGGCGGGGAGACCCAGTACTTC
TRBJ1-2 TRBV20-1 . . CSATAANYGYTF TGCAGTGCTACTGCAGCTAACTATGGCTACACCTTC
TRBJ1-2 TRBV13 . . CASSLEQASYGYTF TGTGCCAGCAGCTTAGAACAGGCGTCCTATGGCTACACCTTC
TRBJ2-2 TRBV20-1 many . CSAHSSNTGELFF TGCAGTGCTCACAGCTCGAACACCGGGGAGCTGTTTTTT